Presented here are 3 T cell receptor beta chains from one specimen sequenced in a study of T cell responses to AZD1222 COVID-19 vaccine. TCRdb keeps only in-frame clones here, not all; method: immunoSEQ multiplex PCR. This sample has about 120,000 clones, with over 80% found just once. The source material was peripheral blood, sampled on day 0 of AZD1222 vaccination. The receptors were sampled from an adult in good health.

The chain couples TRBV3-1 (or the pseudogene TRBV3-2) to TRBJ2-3; D may be TRBD2 (5 bases). V dropped 2 bases and J dropped 4 bases, with 13 bases sitting between them. The CDR3 extends over 15 amino acids. Germline V gene lookup returns CDR1 LGHDT and CDR2 YNNKEL (reference sequence). The CDR3 bases are TGTGCCAGCAGCCAAAAGCTAGGAGGTCCAGATACGCAGTATTTT. Amino acid sequence: CASSQKLGGPDTQYF.

The chain employs TRBV12-3 or TRBV12-4 and TRBJ1-1, with D maybe TRBD1 (6 bases). CDR3 length: 13 amino acids. Trimming cost V 7 bases and J 2 bases, with 11 bases left between them. CDR3 protein: CASIGQFNTEAFF. The CDR3 region has the DNA TGTGCCAGCATTGGACAGTTCAACACTGAAGCTTTCTTT.

The V gene is TRBV6-6, the J gene TRBJ2-7, with TRBD2 as a possible D gene (6 bases). V was pared by 6 bases and J by 3 bases, with 21 bases between. Per the germline V gene, CDR1 is MNHNY and CDR2 is SVGAGI (reference sequence). This CDR3 is built from 16 residues. CDR3 amino acids: CASSLGPPKDYYEQYF. Written as DNA, the CDR3 is TGTGCCAGCAGCCTCGGGCCGCCGAAGGACTACTACGAGCAGTACTTC.